This T cell receptor beta chain derives from a study of T cell repertoires in cytomegalovirus infection. Study in general: The study used recently identified HLA-C-restricted and well-studied HLA-B-restricted CMV epitopes. Evidence of both CMV infection and a matching HLA type came from public TCR beta signatures.

TCRdb ran MiXCR on the reads and lists one entry per CDR3 protein. The table shows hundreds of thousands of distinct CDR3 sequences, with roughly 33% occurring only once. General study results and limits: Ex vivo, HLA-C-restricted CMV-specific TCR beta clonotypes prevailed over the rest of the response. Pooled public TCR beta family frequency picked out CMV carriers with the relevant HLA.

The CDR3 contains 17 residues. With 7 bases clipped from V and 4 bases from J, the junction kept 12 bases outside the gene matches. CDR1 MDHEN and CDR2 SYDVKM come from the germline V gene. Turning to this clonotype: As yet, its antigen is unknown.

The gene calls are TRBV28 and TRBJ2-1; TRBD1 matches 11 bases. The sequenced sample was cultured CD8+ T cells from PBMCs, obtained from culture after CMV antigen stimulation. This TCR came from a human donor in good health (CMV status not recorded). Some clones in this sample may be carry-over from other donors' samples. Here the CDR3 reads CASTPDRGRAGYNEQFF. DNA for the CDR3: TGTGCCAGCACCCCGGACAGGGGGCGAGCTGGGTACAATGAGCAGTTCTTC.